The next 28 T cell receptor beta chains were all read from a single sample in a study of T cells in Graves' hyperthyroidism and ophthalmopathy. TCR beta CDR3 region amplification was performed from RNA transcripts. First-round RT-PCR of the TCR CDR3 relied on the HTBI primer set. TCRdb re-called the multiplex PCR reads with MiXCR, one entry per CDR3 protein. The sample holds approximately 610,000 distinct CDR3 sequences, roughly 14% seen once. The sequencing input was blood. The receptors originated from a woman in her forties with Graves' ophthalmopathy.

This sequence joins TRBV27 and TRBJ2-7, with 7 positions matching TRBD2. The CDR3 loop spans 14 amino acids. Germline lookup yields CDR1 MNHEY and CDR2 SMNVEV (reference sequence). Trimming cost V 5 bases and J 7 bases; bases outside gene matches: 11. The CDR3 nucleotides read TGTGCCAGCAGTCCCCTTTCCCAGGGAGGGGAGCAGTACTTC. Residues: CASSPLSQGGEQYF.

The chain couples TRBV20-1 to TRBJ2-7; 9 bases are a match to TRBD2. From germline, CDR1 is DFQATT and CDR2 SNEGSKA (reference sequence). This CDR3 contains 14 residues. J lost 2 bases, V lost 6 bases, and 8 bases had no gene match. The CDR3 DNA follows: TGCAGTGCCCCCACGACTAGCGGCCCCTACGAGCAGTACTTC. It specifies CSAPTTSGPYEQYF.

This clonotype was detected ten times or more. This chain joins TRBV29-1 and TRBJ1-2; maybe TRBD1 (5 bases). The CDR3 length is 11 residues. The V gene's germline CDR1 is SQVTM and CDR2 ANQGSEA. The V end was cut by 7 bases, the J end by 2 bases, with 8 bases between. CDR3 protein: CSAGQNYGYTF. DNA of the CDR3: TGCAGCGCCGGACAAAACTATGGCTACACCTTC.

This clonotype was seen repeatedly, ten times or more. V gene TRBV5-1 combines with J gene TRBJ2-7, with 11 bases fitting TRBD2. V shed 3 bases and J 6 bases; nucleotides not matched to a gene: 8. The germline CDR1 and CDR2 sequences are SGHRS and YFSETQ. The length of the CDR3 is 15 residues. This CDR3 is CASSSIGLAGVEQYF. For the CDR3, the DNA is TGCGCCAGCAGCTCGATCGGACTAGCGGGTGTCGAGCAGTACTTC.

This clonotype was picked up a small number of times. V and J are TRBV6-1 and TRBJ2-7; 7 bases fit TRBD1. The CDR3 consists of 14 residues. From germline, CDR1 is MNHNS and CDR2 SASEGT. The J segment lost 1 base and the V segment lost 7 bases, leaving 7 bases of the junction unmatched. CDR3 sequence (DNA): TGTGCCAGCAAAACCGGGACAGAATCCTACGAGCAGTACTTC. Translating gives CASKTGTESYEQYF.

The chain recombines TRBV12-3 or TRBV12-4 with TRBJ2-5; 7 bases fit TRBD1. Trimming removed 7 bases from V and 4 bases from J; junction bases left unmatched: 12. There are 15 residues in the CDR3. The CDR3 DNA sequence: TGTGCCAGCACTACAGGGGTTGATGGCTTAGAGACCCAGTACTTC. It is translated as CASTTGVDGLETQYF.

Of note for this clonotype: The CDR3 carries no conserved terminal phenylalanine or tryptophan, so it likely arises from a read error. The chain combines TRBV12-3 or TRBV12-4 with TRBJ2-5, with D perhaps matching TRBD2 (5 bases). The V and J ends lost 5 bases and 3 bases respectively, with 10 bases between them. The CDR3 runs to 13 residues. The CDR3 loop reads CASSPGMEETQYS. In DNA, the CDR3 is TGTGCCAGCAGTCCGGGGATGGAAGAGACCCAGTACTCC.

The chain recombines TRBV6-1 with TRBJ2-4, with 7 bases matching TRBD1. V trimming: 5 bases; J trimming: 0 bases; junction bases outside the gene matches: 10. This CDR3 is 17 amino acids long. The germline CDR1 and CDR2 sequences are MNHNS and SASEGT. The CDR3 protein is CASSQPGAGGAKNIQYF. CDR3 DNA sequence: TGTGCCAGCAGTCAGCCCGGGGCAGGGGGAGCCAAAAACATTCAGTACTTC.

The rearrangement uses TRBV10-3 and TRBJ1-1; 7 bases are shared with TRBD1. In germline, CDR1 is ENHRY, CDR2 SYGVKD. The ends lost 7 bases at V and 0 bases at J; junction bases unmatched: 5. CDR3 length: 14 amino acids. CDR3 sequence reads: CAIKRDSLNTEAFF. CDR3 sequence (DNA): TGTGCCATCAAAAGGGACAGCTTGAACACTGAAGCTTTCTTT.

This sequence joins TRBV14 and TRBJ2-7; D is possibly TRBD1 (5 bases). V was cut by 0 bases and J by 4 bases, with 13 bases left in between. This CDR3 is built from 15 residues. Looked up from germline, CDR1 is SGHDN and CDR2 is FVKESK. This chain's CDR3 is CASSQDGQGWYEQYF. The CDR3 DNA sequence: TGTGCCAGCAGCCAAGATGGCCAGGGTTGGTACGAGCAGTACTTC. Full variable domain (rest looked up from reference TRBV14 and TRBJ2-7): EAGVTQFPSHSVIEKGQTVTLRCDPISGHDNLYWYRRVMGKEIKFLLHFVKESKQDESGMPNNRFLAERTGGTYSTLKVQPAELEDSGVYFCASSQDGQGWYEQYFGPGTRLTVT.

This clonotype was counted ten times or more. The rearrangement links TRBV6-5 to TRBJ2-7; TRBD1 aligns across 10 bases. Trimming cost V 6 bases and J 6 bases; bases outside gene matches: 5. Per the germline V gene, CDR1 is MNHEY and CDR2 is SVGAGI. The length of the CDR3 is 13 residues. This CDR3 is CASRAGTGAEQYF. CDR3 DNA: TGTGCCAGCAGAGCCGGGACAGGGGCCGAGCAGTACTTC.

This clonotype was seen a handful of times. This chain connects TRBV30 to TRBJ2-7; D gene unclear. V lost 7 bases and J lost 0, with 13 bases in between. The CDR3 contains 13 residues. Germline CDR1 reads GTSNPN; CDR2 reads SVGIG (reference sequence). In DNA form, the CDR3 reads TGTGCCTCTCACGCGCCGGACTCCTACGAGCAGTACTTC. It codes for CASHAPDSYEQYF.

This rearrangement joins TRBV6-1 to TRBJ2-2; TRBD2 aligns across 8 bases. This CDR3 region has 15 residues. Unmatched junction bases numbered 7, after V lost 6 bases and J lost 4 bases. Germline V lookup: CDR1 MNHNS, CDR2 SASEGT. CDR3 sequence (DNA): TGTGCCAGCAGAAGAGCGGGAGCGGCCACCGGGGAGCTGTTTTTT. It encodes CASRRAGAATGELFF.

The V gene is TRBV19, the J gene TRBJ1-2; TRBD1 agrees at 10 bases. Germline CDR1 and CDR2: LNHDA and SQIVND (reference sequence). V lost 9 bases to trimming and J lost 7 bases; unmatched junction nucleotides: 8. This CDR3 region has 13 residues. The CDR3 reads CASSSGQGTGYTF. Written as DNA, the CDR3 is TGTGCCAGCAGCTCGGGACAGGGGACTGGCTACACCTTC.

The rearrangement uses TRBV4-2 and TRBJ1-1; D is unresolved. There are 15 residues in the CDR3. V was cut by 1 base and J by 1 base, with 10 bases left in between. CDR1 LGHNA and CDR2 YNFKEQ come from the germline V gene. The CDR3 spells CASSQGGDGNTEAFF. The CDR3 DNA follows: TGTGCCAGCAGCCAAGGAGGAGACGGGAACACTGAAGCTTTCTTT.

This rearrangement joins TRBV18 to TRBJ2-5, with no clear D. Trimming took 2 bases from V and 2 from J, leaving 6 bases between them. In germline, CDR1 is KGHSH, CDR2 LQKENI. The CDR3 has 13 residues. In nucleotides, the CDR3 is TGTGCCAGCTCACCAGCAAGACAAGAGACCCAGTACTTC. This gives the protein CASSPARQETQYF.

The V and J genes are TRBV12-3 or TRBV12-4 and TRBJ2-2; TRBD2 matches 8 bases. The CDR3 runs 16 residues. J lost 5 bases, V lost 6 bases, and 11 bases had no gene match. CDR3 sequence reads: CASRDRAGVQTGELFF. The DNA for the CDR3 is TGTGCCAGCAGGGACAGAGCGGGAGTACAAACCGGGGAGCTGTTTTTT.

This clonotype was recorded at least ten times. V usage is TRBV19 and J usage is TRBJ1-2; a weak D match, TRBD1 (6 bases). In germline, CDR1 is LNHDA, CDR2 SQIVND (reference sequence). This CDR3 spans 15 amino acids. V was clipped by 6 bases and J by 5 bases, with 19 bases between them. The CDR3 coding sequence is TGTGCCAGTAGAGGAACAGGGAATAAGGTGTATGGCTACACCTTC. This sequence encodes CASRGTGNKVYGYTF.

This clonotype was seen repeatedly, ten times or more. The V gene is TRBV29-1, the J gene TRBJ2-3, with D possibly TRBD1 on 6 matching bases. The CDR3 length is 14 residues. V was pared by 1 base and J by 5 bases, with 13 bases between. CDR1 is SQVTM, CDR2 ANQGSEA, per germline. CDR3 sequence reads: CSVEARQALDTQYF. Here the CDR3 DNA reads TGCAGCGTTGAAGCCAGACAGGCCCTAGATACGCAGTATTTT.

This clonotype was detected many times. The V gene is TRBV28, the J gene TRBJ2-7, with TRBD2 matching over 12 bases. Germline-derived CDR1 and CDR2 are MDHEN and SYDVKM. This CDR3 spans 14 amino acids. With 3 bases clipped from V and 7 bases from J, the junction kept 4 bases outside the gene matches. The CDR3 region is CASSFLAGGREQYF. The CDR3 bases are TGTGCCAGCAGTTTTCTAGCGGGAGGGCGGGAGCAGTACTTC. Drawing the rest from reference TRBV28 and TRBJ2-7, the complete variable domain is DVKVTQSSRYLVKRTGEKVFLECVQDMDHENMFWYRQDPGLGLRLIYFSYDVKMKEKGDIPEGYSVSREKKERFSLILESASTNQTSMYLCASSFLAGGREQYFGPGTRLTVT.

The table lists this clonotype with many counts. The rearrangement joins TRBV6-1 to TRBJ1-1; no definite D call. The germline V gene encodes CDR1 MNHNS and CDR2 SASEGT. The CDR3 is made up of 15 amino acids. Between the trimmed V and J ends, which lost 6 bases and 0 bases, there was a span of 14 bases. The CDR3: CASSPSGPVNTEAFF. In nucleotides, the CDR3 is TGTGCCAGCAGCCCATCCGGCCCAGTGAACACTGAAGCTTTCTTT.

The chain has TRBV27 and TRBJ1-2; 7 nucleotides agree with TRBD1. CDR3 size: 15 residues. The germline V gene encodes CDR1 MNHEY and CDR2 SMNVEV (reference sequence). The V segment lost 2 bases and the J segment 6 bases; nucleotides outside the gene matches: 9. The CDR3 DNA reads as TGTGCCAGCAGTTTAGTGGGACGAGACAGGGATGGCTACACCTTC. Translating gives CASSLVGRDRDGYTF.

The chain combines TRBV6-1 with TRBJ1-2; 8 nucleotides agree with TRBD1. The germline V gene has CDR1 MNHNS and CDR2 SASEGT. CDR3 length equals 13 residues. V was clipped by 5 bases and J by 8 bases; unmatched bases: 7. DNA of the CDR3: TGTGCCAGCAGTCGGACAGGGCTACGCGGCTACACCTTC. It specifies CASSRTGLRGYTF.

Ten or more counts support this clonotype. V and J are TRBV28 and TRBJ2-5; TRBD2 agrees at 11 bases. The CDR3 has 16 amino acids. Germline CDR1 MDHEN, CDR2 SYDVKM. V lost 5 bases to trimming and J lost 5 bases; unmatched junction nucleotides: 10. The DNA of the CDR3 is TGTGCCAGCAGTCAGAAGGTTAGCGGGAGGGCTGAGACCCAGTACTTC. This translates into CASSQKVSGRAETQYF.

The rearrangement joins TRBV7-2 to TRBJ2-7; 7 nucleotides match TRBD1. Trimming removed 5 bases from V and 5 bases from J; junction bases left unmatched: 9. The CDR3 totals 14 residues. CDR1 is SGHTA, CDR2 FQGNSA, per germline. For the CDR3, the DNA is TGTGCCAGCAGCCCTCGGACAGGTTTTAACGAGCAGTACTTC. Translation: CASSPRTGFNEQYF.

Many counts were recorded for this clonotype. This sequence joins TRBV28 and TRBJ1-5, with D possibly matching TRBD1 (5 bases). Trimming took 5 bases from V and 1 from J, leaving 12 bases between them. The CDR3 is 15 amino acids. Germline assignment: CDR1 MDHEN and CDR2 SYDVKM. CDR3 residues: CASSVWGRSNQPQHF. The CDR3 DNA follows: TGTGCCAGCAGTGTTTGGGGCAGAAGCAATCAGCCCCAGCATTTT.

This clonotype was observed at least ten times. The rearrangement joins TRBV11-2 to TRBJ2-7; possible D gene TRBD2, 6 bases. The V gene lost 2 bases and the J gene lost 7 bases, with 24 bases spanning the gap. The CDR3 covers 17 residues. From germline, CDR1 is SGHAT and CDR2 FQNNGV. The CDR3 DNA reads TGTGCCAGCAGCTTACCTGGAGGGAGAGATTTCGTCCGGGAGCAGTACTTC. It is translated as CASSLPGGRDFVREQYF.

The chain combines TRBV19 with TRBJ1-1, with a tentative D call TRBD1 (6 bases). Germline loops: CDR1 LNHDA, CDR2 SQIVND (reference sequence). CDR3 length equals 13 residues. Deletions cut 11 bases from V and 0 bases from J, with 13 bases between. Here the CDR3 DNA reads TGTGCCGCACGGGACACCGTGAACACTGAAGCTTTCTTT. This gives the protein CAARDTVNTEAFF.